This record looks at one T cell receptor beta chain sequence and its context. The sample originates from a study of shared clonotypes between healthy human individuals. The protocol was immunoSEQ multiplex PCR, while the TCRdb copy is restricted to in-frame clones and leaves out a portion. The repertoire consists of some 1,600,000 clones, with 98% occurring once and the leading ten covering roughly 0.45%. V was pared by 9 bases and J by 1 base, with 9 bases of the junction left unmatched. This CDR3 contains 15 residues. CDR1 is SNHLY and CDR2 is FYNNEI in the germline V gene. Specimen: naive CD4+ T cells sorted from blood. Specified subset: CD45RA+ positively selected. V usage is TRBV2 and J usage is TRBJ1-1, with 9 nucleotides matching TRBD1. This sequence was found in a man aged 25-40 years in good health. The CDR3 DNA sequence: TGTGCCAGTCCCGGGACAGGGACTCCGAACACTGAAGCTTTCTTT. It yields the protein CASPGTGTPNTEAFF.